This T cell receptor beta chain came from a study of blood T cell repertoires in COVID-19. Study in general: COVID-19 samples collected from the United States, Italy and Spain covered acute and convalescent phases. PBMCs, B-cell-depleted T cells, or T cells were the source of the cDNA or gDNA that made up the material.

Original processing methods: Estimation of nucleated cell counts relied on the amplification of reference gene primers. Data came from immunoSEQ multiplex PCR; TCRdb stores just in-frame clones and leaves some out. The DNA gave D and trimming, while V, J and clone size come from that table. The data contain about 100,000 clones, approximately 91% of them singletons. The trim removed 2 bases at V and 3 bases at J, leaving 20 bases unmatched. Germline loops: CDR1 KGHSH, CDR2 LQKENI. The CDR3 runs to 20 residues. The genes are TRBV18 and TRBJ2-3; 7 nucleotides line up with TRBD2. The TCR was taken from a human donor with active COVID-19. The donor label of this sample is uncertain. Material for sequencing was peripheral blood. This chain's CDR3 is CASSPGRGRRASGGTDTQYF. The CDR3 bases are TGTGCCAGCTCACCAGGGCGGGGCCGGCGAGCTAGCGGAGGTACAGATACGCAGTATTTT. Based on the CDR3 plus reference TRBV18 and TRBJ2-3, the full variable domain is NAGVMQNPRHLVRRRGQEARLRCSPMKGHSHVYWYRQLPEEGLKFMVYLQKENIIDESGMPKERFSAEFPKEGPSILRIQQVVRGDSAAYFCASSPGRGRRASGGTDTQYFGPGTRLTVL.